These T cell receptor beta chains were read from a single sample in a study of T cell responses to AZD1222 COVID-19 vaccine. TCRdb's copy holds only in-frame clones and misses some; the assay was immunoSEQ multiplex PCR. The sample shows some 92,000 clones, 88% of them seen only once. The input for sequencing was peripheral blood, taken on day 0 of AZD1222 vaccination. The receptors were sampled from an adult in good health. Each CDR3 is given with its conserved first and last residue. Fields, in order: J gene, V gene, clone size, D gene, CDR3 DNA, CDR3 protein. The D gene is left open where the match is weak. Some rows have no size entry. The others give once, few or many, or a class for an expanded clone.

TRBJ1-1	TRBV10-3	NA	TRBD1	TGTGCCATCCGTCTGGGACAGGGCGGGACTGAAGCTTTCTTT	CAIRLGQGGTEAFF
TRBJ2-5	TRBV6-2/TRBV6-3	NA	TRBD2	TGTGCCAGCAGTTACGCAAAGACTAGCGGGATTCTAATGGAGACCCAGTACTTC	CASSYAKTSGILMETQYF
TRBJ2-7	TRBV7-6	NA	NA	TGTGCCAGCAGCCCTAATATCCCCCCAGGGTACGAGCAGTACTTC	CASSPNIPPGYEQYF
TRBJ1-5	TRBV7-9	NA	NA	TGTGCCAGCAGCTTAGCGGGGGGACGCAACTTTCAGCCCCAGCATTTT	CASSLAGGRNFQPQHF
TRBJ1-6	TRBV6-6	NA	NA	TGTGCCAGCAGTTACTCGGCAGGGGACGATTCACCCCTCCACTTT	CASSYSAGDDSPLHF
TRBJ2-5	TRBV5-1	once	TRBD2	TGCGCCAGCAGCTTGACCGGGACTAGCGGGAGTCATCGGTACTTC	CASSLTGTSGSHRYF
TRBJ2-1	TRBV30	NA	NA	TGTGCCTGGAGTGTAGGGCAGACGGGTGAGCAGTTCTTC	CAWSVGQTGEQFF
TRBJ2-7	TRBV28	NA	TRBD2	TGTGCCAGCCGCGCTAGCGGGCTCGAGCAGTACTTC	CASRASGLEQYF
TRBJ2-7	TRBV5-6	NA	NA	TGTGCCAGCAGCTTACCAGGGGGCGGGAGATTTAGCGAGCAGTACTTC	CASSLPGGGRFSEQYF
TRBJ1-2	TRBV7-8	once	NA	TGTGCCAGCAGCTTAGCGACAGAAACGAACTATGGCTACACCTTC	CASSLATETNYGYTF
TRBJ2-7	TRBV7-9	NA	TRBD2	TGTGCCAGCAGCTTAGACCCTAGCGGGAGAACCTACGAGCAGTACTTC	CASSLDPSGRTYEQYF
TRBJ2-2	TRBV11-3	NA	NA	TGTGCCAGCAGCTTATCTTCGGGAGTGAGTACCGGGGAGCTGTTTTTT	CASSLSSGVSTGELFF
TRBJ2-1	TRBV28	NA	NA	TGTGCCAGCAGTTTGGGGATGGGCAATGAGCAGTTCTTC	CASSLGMGNEQFF
TRBJ2-1	TRBV6-5	few	TRBD2	TGTGCCAGCAAAGAACTAGCGGGAAATGAGCAGTTCTTC	CASKELAGNEQFF